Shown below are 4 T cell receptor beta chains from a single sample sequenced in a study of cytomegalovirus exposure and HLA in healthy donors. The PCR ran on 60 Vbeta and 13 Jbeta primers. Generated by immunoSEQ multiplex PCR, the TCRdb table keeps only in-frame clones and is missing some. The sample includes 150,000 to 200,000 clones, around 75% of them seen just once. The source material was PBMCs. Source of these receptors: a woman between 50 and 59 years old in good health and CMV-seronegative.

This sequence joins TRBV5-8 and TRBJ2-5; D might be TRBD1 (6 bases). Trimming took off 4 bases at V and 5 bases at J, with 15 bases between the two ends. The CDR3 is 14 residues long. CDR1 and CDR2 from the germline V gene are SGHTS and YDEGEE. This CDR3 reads CASSPDRGAETQYF. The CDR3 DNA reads TGTGCCAGCAGCCCGGACAGAGGAGCGGAGACCCAGTACTTC.

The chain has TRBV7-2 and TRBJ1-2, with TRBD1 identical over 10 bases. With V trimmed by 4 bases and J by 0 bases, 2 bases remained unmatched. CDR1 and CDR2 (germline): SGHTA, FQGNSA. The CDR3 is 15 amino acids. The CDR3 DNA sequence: TGTGCCAGCAGCTCGACAGGGGGCTCTAACTATGGCTACACCTTC. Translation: CASSSTGGSNYGYTF.

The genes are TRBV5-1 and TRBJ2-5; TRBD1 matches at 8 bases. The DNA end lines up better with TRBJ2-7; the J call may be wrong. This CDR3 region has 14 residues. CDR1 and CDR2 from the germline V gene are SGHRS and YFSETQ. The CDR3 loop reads CASSLSQGVDEQYF. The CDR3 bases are TGCGCCAGCAGCTTGTCACAGGGGGTCGACGAGCAGTACTTC.

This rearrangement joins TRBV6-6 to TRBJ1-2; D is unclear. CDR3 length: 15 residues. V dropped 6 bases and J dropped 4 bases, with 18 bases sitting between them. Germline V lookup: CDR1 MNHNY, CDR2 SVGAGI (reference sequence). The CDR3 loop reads CASSPTGGKRYGYTF. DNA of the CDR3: TGTGCCAGCAGCCCCACCGGCGGGAAGCGCTATGGCTACACCTTC.